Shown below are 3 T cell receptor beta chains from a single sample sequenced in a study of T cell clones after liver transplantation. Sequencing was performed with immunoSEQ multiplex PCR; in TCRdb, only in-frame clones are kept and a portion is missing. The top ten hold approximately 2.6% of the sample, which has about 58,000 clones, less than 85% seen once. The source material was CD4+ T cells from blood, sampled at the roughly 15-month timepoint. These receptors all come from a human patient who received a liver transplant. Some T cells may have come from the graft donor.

For the CDR3, the DNA is TGTGCCAGCAGCTTAGTTACCGGGACTAGCGGGCGCGGAGAGCTGTTTTTT. It specifies CASSLVTGTSGRGELFF. The rearrangement links TRBV7-2 to TRBJ2-2, with 12 bases fitting TRBD2. The V gene end was trimmed by 1 base and the J gene end by 11 bases; junction bases not matched to a gene: 11. This CDR3 comprises 17 residues. The germline gives CDR1 SGHTA, CDR2 FQGNSA.

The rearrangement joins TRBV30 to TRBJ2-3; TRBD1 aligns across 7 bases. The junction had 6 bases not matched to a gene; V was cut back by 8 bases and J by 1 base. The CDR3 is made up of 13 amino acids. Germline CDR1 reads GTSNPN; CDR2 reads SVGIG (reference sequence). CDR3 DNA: TGTGCCAGTACAGGGGCCCGCACAGATACGCAGTATTTT. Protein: CASTGARTDTQYF. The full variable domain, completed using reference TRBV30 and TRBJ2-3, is SQTIHQWPATLVQPVGSPLSLECTVEGTSNPNLYWYRQAAGRGLQLLFYSVGIGQISSEVPQNLSASRPQDRQFILSSKKLLLSDSGFYLCASTGARTDTQYFGPGTRLTVL.

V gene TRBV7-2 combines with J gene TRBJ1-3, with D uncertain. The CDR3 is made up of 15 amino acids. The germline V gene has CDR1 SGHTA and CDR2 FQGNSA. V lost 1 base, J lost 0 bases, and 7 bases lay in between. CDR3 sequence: CASSLVSSSGNTIYF. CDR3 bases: TGTGCCAGCAGCTTAGTCTCTAGCTCTGGAAACACCATATATTTT.